Shown below are 23 T cell receptor beta chains from a single sample sequenced in a study of molecular identifiers for immune sequencing clone quantification. MiXCR, run by TCRdb on the PCR reads, gives a single entry per CDR3 protein. This sample has about 500,000 distinct CDR3 sequences, with roughly 24% found just once. Sequencing was done on a sample of naive CD8+ T cells from blood, with Jurkat cell RNA spiked in. The sample's subset: FACS-sorted CD8+CD4-CCR7+CD45RA+ naive T cells. These receptors all come from a human donor in good health. Some libraries in this study had Jurkat cell RNA spiked in.

Only a few counts were recorded for this clonotype. This chain uses TRBV7-9 with TRBJ2-1; 8 nucleotides match TRBD2. Germline CDR1 and CDR2: SEHNR and FQNEAQ (reference sequence). CDR3 size: 16 residues. Trimming removed 6 bases from V and 8 bases from J; junction bases left unmatched: 15. Here the CDR3 reads CASSRPLSGGPYEQFF. For the CDR3, the DNA is TGTGCCAGCAGTCGCCCCCTGTCGGGAGGGCCCTATGAGCAGTTCTTC.

Regarding this clonotype: One end of the junction does not line up with germline, which may come from a read error. The rearrangement joins TRBV2 to TRBJ2-7; unclear D gene. The CDR3 is 15 residues long. Germline CDR1 is SNHLY and CDR2 is FYNNEI. This CDR3 is CAGSEGPLSSYEQYF. The DNA for the CDR3 is TGTGCCGGCAGTGAAGGGCCTCTGAGCTCCTACGAGCAGTACTTC.

The rearrangement links TRBV28 to TRBJ2-1, with 13 bases aligning to TRBD2. Per the germline V gene, CDR1 is MDHEN and CDR2 is SYDVKM. The junction had 13 bases not matched to a gene; V was cut back by 6 bases and J by 8 bases. The CDR3 sequence is 17 residues long. CDR3 DNA sequence: TGTGCCAGCAGCCTGATTACTAGCGGGAGGGCCCTCTATGAGCAGTTCTTC. Translated: CASSLITSGRALYEQFF.

This clonotype has at least ten counts. V gene TRBV7-2 combines with J gene TRBJ1-1; TRBD1 might be the D (6 bases). This CDR3 spans 13 amino acids. The V end lost 3 bases, the J end lost 5 bases, and 10 bases lay between the germline ends. CDR1 and CDR2 (germline): SGHTA, FQGNSA. CDR3 protein: CASSFLGATEAFF. The CDR3 DNA follows: TGTGCCAGCAGCTTTCTGGGGGCGACTGAAGCTTTCTTT.

V usage is TRBV19 and J usage is TRBJ2-6; D remains ambiguous. The CDR3 sequence is 15 residues long. CDR1 and CDR2 from the germline V gene are LNHDA and SQIVND (reference sequence). Trimming took 10 bases from V and 0 from J, leaving 13 bases between them. This CDR3 is CATTLRYSGANVLTF. DNA for the CDR3: TGTGCCACTACGTTACGGTACTCTGGGGCCAACGTCCTGACTTTC.

The chain employs TRBV7-8 and TRBJ2-1; TRBD1 or TRBD2 may be the D gene (5 bases each). There are 17 residues in the CDR3. V was shortened by 1 base and J by 4 bases, with 17 bases between the two germline ends. In germline, CDR1 is SGHVS, CDR2 FQNEAQ. CDR3 in DNA: TGTGCCAGCAGCTTAGATGGGGGAGCGGCCAAATACAATGAGCAGTTCTTC. Protein sequence: CASSLDGGAAKYNEQFF.

This clonotype was detected only a few times. The V and J genes are TRBV4-1 and TRBJ2-6; TRBD1 might be the D (5 bases). The germline V and J ends were trimmed by 7 bases and 1 base, with 11 bases remaining between them. This CDR3 contains 15 residues. Germline V CDR1 and CDR2: MGHRA, YSYEKL. In DNA form, the CDR3 reads TGCGCCAGCAACTTGGACACTTCTGGGGCCAACGTCCTGACTTTC. Translating gives CASNLDTSGANVLTF.

Note on this clonotype: This sequence may be a read error, since a much larger clone differs from it by one base. In DNA, the CDR3 is TGTGCCAGCAGCTCACCGGACAGGGCCGGGGAGCTGTCTTTT. This translates into CASSSPDRAGELSF. V is TRBV7-9 and J is TRBJ2-2; 8 bases map to TRBD1. The CDR3 length is 14 residues. Germline lookup yields CDR1 SEHNR and CDR2 FQNEAQ (reference sequence).

The chain is built from TRBV29-1 and TRBJ2-3; no definite D call. Germline loops: CDR1 SQVTM, CDR2 ANQGSEA. This CDR3 region has 13 residues. The V gene lost 6 bases and the J gene lost 4 bases, with 14 bases spanning the gap. The DNA of the CDR3 is TGCAGCGTCGCAGGCCCGGTCGCAGATACGCAGTATTTT. Translating it yields CSVAGPVADTQYF.

The rearrangement links TRBV2 to TRBJ1-4; possible D gene TRBD1, 5 bases. The V end was cut by 3 bases, the J end by 10 bases, with 27 bases between. Germline V lookup: CDR1 SNHLY, CDR2 FYNNEI. CDR3 length: 18 residues. In DNA form, the CDR3 reads TGTGCCAGCAGTGATTCTAATCCGCGGGGGGGTTTACGTGGAAAACTGTTTTTT. Translating it yields CASSDSNPRGGLRGKLFF. Combining the CDR3 with reference TRBV2 and TRBJ1-4 gives the whole variable domain EPEVTQTPSHQVTQMGQEVILRCVPISNHLYFYWYRQILGQKVEFLVSFYNNEISEKSEIFDDQFSVERPDGSNFTLKIRSTKLEDSAMYFCASSDSNPRGGLRGKLFFGSGTQLSVL.

This clonotype was recorded a few times. The junction and the germline gene differ at one end; a read error may be behind it. DNA of the CDR3: TGTGCCAGTAGTATACCCTACGACCCAGGGGTTAATCAGCCCCAGCGTTTT. It translates to CASSIPYDPGVNQPQRF. The rearrangement uses TRBV19 and TRBJ1-5; D might be TRBD1 (6 bases). Germline values: CDR1 LNHDA, CDR2 SQIVND (reference sequence). There are 17 residues in the CDR3. Combining the CDR3 with reference TRBV19 and TRBJ1-5 gives the whole variable domain DGGITQSPKYLFRKEGQNVTLSCEQNLNHDAMYWYRQDPGQGLRLIYYSQIVNDFQKGDIAEGYSVSREKKESFPLTVTSAQKNPTAFYLCASSIPYDPGVNQPQRFGDGTRLSIL.

On this clonotype: This is likely a read error, given that the CDR3 carries no conserved phenylalanine or tryptophan at its end. The rearrangement uses TRBV6-5 and TRBJ2-3; D gene unclear. This CDR3 has 13 amino acids. Between the trimmed V and J ends, which lost 2 bases and 4 bases, there was a span of 7 bases. From germline, CDR1 is MNHEY and CDR2 SVGAGI. The CDR3 protein is CASSYTSSDTQYY. Written as DNA, the CDR3 is TGTGCCAGCAGTTACACCTCCTCAGATACGCAGTATTAT.

As to this clonotype: A much larger clone sits a single nucleotide away, making a read error possible. The chain carries TRBV4-3 and TRBJ2-1; the D is unclear. The CDR3 totals 16 residues. V gave up 0 bases and J gave up 2 bases, with 11 bases separating them. Germline loops: CDR1 LGHNA, CDR2 YSLEER. The CDR3 loop is CASSQEAVAPYNEQFF. The CDR3 DNA sequence: TGCGCCAGCAGCCAAGAGGCGGTGGCCCCCTACAATGAGCAGTTCTTC.

In this sample, this clonotype turned up a few times. This chain uses TRBV6-5 with TRBJ2-2; TRBD1 aligns across 7 bases. J was trimmed by 0 bases and V by 4 bases; bases with no gene match: 5. The CDR3 consists of 16 residues. The germline V gene encodes CDR1 MNHEY and CDR2 SVGAGI. Written as DNA, the CDR3 is TGTGCCAGCAGTTTAACGGGACAGACGAACACCGGGGAGCTGTTTTTT. Protein product: CASSLTGQTNTGELFF.

This clonotype was picked up many times. The chain employs TRBV20-1 and TRBJ2-1; the D gene could be TRBD1 or TRBD2 (5 bases each). Trimming took off 0 bases at V and 7 bases at J, with 7 bases between the two ends. Germline assignment: CDR1 DFQATT and CDR2 SNEGSKA (reference sequence). The CDR3 consists of 12 residues. Here the CDR3 DNA reads TGCAGTGCTAGAGAATGGGGGAATGAGCAGTTCTTC. Translating it yields CSAREWGNEQFF.

This clonotype was recorded many times. V and J are TRBV25-1 and TRBJ2-7; no clear D gene. Looked up from germline, CDR1 is MGHDK and CDR2 is SYGVNS. The CDR3 has 14 amino acids. V lost 3 bases and J 2 bases, leaving 11 bases between the germline ends. The DNA for the CDR3 is TGTGCCAGCAGTGACGGCGGCACCGCCTACGAGCAGTACTTC. Its protein is CASSDGGTAYEQYF.

A remark on this clonotype: A much larger clone sits a single nucleotide away, making a read error possible. The chain joins TRBV6-2 or TRBV6-3 to TRBJ1-1; D is ambiguous. CDR3 length equals 15 residues. Germline CDR1 MNHEY, CDR2 SVGEGT. This CDR3 reads CASSLWTGGNTGAFF. CDR3 in DNA: TGTGCCAGCAGTCTTTGGACTGGCGGCAACACTGGAGCTTTCTTT.

This chain uses TRBV2 with TRBJ1-3; D call uncertain. The CDR3 has 12 amino acids. V lost 8 bases and J 7 bases, leaving 12 bases between the germline ends. The germline V gene encodes CDR1 SNHLY and CDR2 FYNNEI. CDR3 sequence reads: CASQQGRNTIYF. As DNA, the CDR3 is TGTGCCAGCCAGCAAGGGAGGAACACCATATATTTT.

In its sample, this clonotype was seen many times. The V gene is TRBV4-1, the J gene TRBJ1-5; 7 nucleotides agree with TRBD1. In germline, CDR1 is MGHRA, CDR2 YSYEKL. The CDR3 totals 16 residues. Trimming removed 4 bases from V and 6 bases from J; junction bases left unmatched: 12. As DNA, the CDR3 is TGCGCCAGCAGCCCACTTGAACAGGGGCATGCTCAGCCCCAGCATTTT. This gives the protein CASSPLEQGHAQPQHF.

This clonotype has a count of ten or more. The J gene is TRBJ2-7, the V gene TRBV6-2 or TRBV6-3, with 9 bases aligning to TRBD2. The germline V gene has CDR1 MNHEY and CDR2 SVGEGT. V lost 2 bases, J lost 7 bases, and 3 bases stayed unmatched. CDR3 size: 13 residues. The CDR3 nucleotides read TGTGCCAGCAGTTACGGGACTAGCTGGGAGCAGTACTTC. Its translation is CASSYGTSWEQYF.

This clonotype has at least ten counts. The V call is TRBV29-1, the J call TRBJ1-3, with unresolved D. Germline V lookup: CDR1 SQVTM, CDR2 ANQGSEA. Trimming pared 1 base from V and 0 bases from J, leaving 13 bases between. This CDR3 contains 16 residues. CDR3 nucleotide sequence: TGCAGCGTTGAAGGGACGTTAGGATTCTCTGGAAACACCATATATTTT. The encoded protein is CSVEGTLGFSGNTIYF.

This clonotype was seen ten or more times. It is likely a read error, because the conserved phenylalanine at the end of the CDR3 is missing. The DNA is left out, because the CDR3 cannot be placed on it with certainty; the CDR3 is given as TCRdb lists it. The V and J genes are TRBV28 and TRBJ2-7. The CDR3 numbers 8 amino acids, ends counted. Germline lookup yields CDR1 MDHEN and CDR2 SYDVKM. The CDR3 here is CASSLGVI.

J is TRBJ2-3 and V is TRBV2; 9 bases fit TRBD2. Germline V gene sequence: CDR1 SNHLY, CDR2 FYNNEI. The CDR3 runs to 18 residues. J lost 4 bases, V lost 2 bases, and 13 bases had no gene match. The CDR3 nucleotides are TGTGCCAGCAGTGAAACAAACCGACTAGCGGAGGCGGCAGATACGCAGTATTTT. Its protein is CASSETNRLAEAADTQYF.